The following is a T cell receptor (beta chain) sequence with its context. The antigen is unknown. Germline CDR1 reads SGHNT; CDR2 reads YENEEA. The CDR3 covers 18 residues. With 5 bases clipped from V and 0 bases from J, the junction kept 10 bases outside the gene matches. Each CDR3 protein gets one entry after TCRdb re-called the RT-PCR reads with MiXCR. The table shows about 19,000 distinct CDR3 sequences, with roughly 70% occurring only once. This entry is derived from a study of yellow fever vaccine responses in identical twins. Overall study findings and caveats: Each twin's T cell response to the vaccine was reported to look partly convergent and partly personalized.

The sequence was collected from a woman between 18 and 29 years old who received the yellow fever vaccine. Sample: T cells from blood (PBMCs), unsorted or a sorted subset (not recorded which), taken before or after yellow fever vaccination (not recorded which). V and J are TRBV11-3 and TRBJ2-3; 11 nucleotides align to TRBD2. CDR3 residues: CASSRTSGRVTSTDTQYF. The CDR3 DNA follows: TGTGCCAGCAGCCGAACTAGCGGGAGAGTAACTAGCACAGATACGCAGTATTTT.